This T cell receptor beta chain comes out of a study of cytomegalovirus exposure and HLA in healthy donors (dated by TCRdb to between 2016 and 2019). Regarding the research as a whole: In an earlier analysis of approximately 640 of the donors, approximately 300 Gb of sequence data and 90 million to 120 million unique TCR beta sequences from 150 million to 200 million T cells were reported. About 310 gigabases of sequencing data and tens of millions of unique TCR sequences were included in an early release covering around 650 HLA-typed donors. Of the roughly 400 genotyped donors, around 81% fell in the genetic ancestry cluster associated with self-reported Caucasian donors. The study aimed to test whether signatures of past pathogen exposure could be identified by cataloging public T cell receptors. The T cell repertoires of under 750 subjects were profiled by immunosequencing and related to cytomegalovirus serostatus. Besides the first cohort of about 730 subjects, a separate validation cohort made up of roughly 120 different subjects was used. High-throughput TCR immunosequencing, statistical association of individual TCRs with disease status, and machine learning were combined to predict cytomegalovirus infection status. A later analysis re-examined previously published TCR beta repertoires from roughly 720 donors and added high-resolution HLA genotyping to investigate patterns of TCR occurrence. Rather than drawing on any new phenotypic data, the later analysis identified candidate immune exposures from TCR beta sequences and the way those sequences occurred across donors. In an earlier analysis of roughly 600 of the donors, high-throughput TCR beta sequencing was used to judge whether each TCR beta V gene segment behaved as functional or pseudogenic. Donor age, sex, ethnicity and CMV serostatus were collected together with the repertoire data. A later genetic analysis took genome-wide SNP genotypes for about 55% of the 666 donors and used that subset as a discovery cohort. Every discovery cohort repertoire had been produced on one sequencing platform. Class I and class II HLA loci were covered by the typing at four-digit resolution. Typing coverage differed by locus: A, B, C, DRB1 and DQB1 were typed in roughly 620-630 donors, DQA1 in approximately 520, DPA1 in around 580, and DPB1 in approximately 450. Roughly 5 DR-DQ haplotypes were handled as single units for association and clustering, since linkage in the cohort was strong. Across some 400 genotyped donors of the cohort, an average of about 240,000 unique TCR beta nucleotide sequences per donor were sequenced, and roughly 20% of those sequences were non-productive. The paper's findings and limits, for the study overall: The 87-base-pair reads could not distinguish some IMGT-functional V segments, including TRBV6-2 and TRBV6-3, so those segments were excluded. Cytomegalovirus status was reported to be diagnosed by the classifier with high specificity and sensitivity in both the original and validation cohorts. Because HLA typing was missing for some donors at each locus, association tests included only the typed subset. In a later analysis, HLA-associated TCR beta chains showed more clonal expansion and lower generation probabilities than non-associated chains that were equally common. In a later analysis, most CMV-associated TCR beta chains were found to appear HLA-restricted, with HLA associations seemingly driven largely by CMV exposure. A group of highly shared sequence variants was considered likely to be a technical artifact of the sequencing pipeline. According to the authors, the approach could potentially be generalized to other disease states and immunological phenotypes. A later genetic analysis associated a missense DCLRE1C variant with V-gene and J-gene trimming of TCR beta chains, and an independent cohort replicated the association. Specific HLA alleles were associated with 18,000 or so TCR beta sequences at a false discovery rate of 0.05 in a later analysis. A later analysis found that TCR association rates varied across HLA loci, with DRB1 alleles showing the most associated TCRs and HLA-C alleles the fewest. Broadly in line with IMGT annotations, most TCR beta V segments showed up in productive rearrangements about 90% or about 30% of the time in an earlier analysis of several hundred of the donors. A further reported finding was that TCR beta sequences accurately predicted the HLA-A and HLA-B alleles for most subjects in the first cohort. The presence/absence analyses assumed that sequencing depth was roughly uniform across donors, and that assumption may not be true. Three of the identified cytomegalovirus-associated TCR beta chains were confirmed in vitro to be specific for cytomegalovirus antigens. According to a later genetic analysis, donors in an Asian-associated ancestry cluster had fewer N-insertions in productive TCRs than the approximately 700-donor mean. The cohort was sequenced for TCR beta chains only, and without alpha or paired-chain data the features that could be detected were limited. Several of the top co-occurrence clusters appeared to be linked to parvovirus B19, influenza, CMV and Epstein-Barr virus, according to a later analysis. Linkage disequilibrium might explain the correlated functional status among segregating V segments, but an unknown experimental factor could not be excluded. A total of 150 to 200 TCR beta chains were listed by the study as associated with cytomegalovirus. Across donors, most TCR sequences were observed very rarely, whereas some public TCRs were present in many individuals. Strong co-occurrence of HLA alleles, especially DR and DQ, made assigning TCR associations to individual alleles difficult. Because counts were too low, around 18 rarely observed V segments, including chromosome 9 orphons, were left out of the earlier analysis of a few hundred of the donors. The only immune exposure information available for the cohort was CMV serostatus.

Receptor libraries were prepared by the immunoSEQ multiplex PCR assay. A mixture of 60 forward primers for TCR Vbeta segments and 13 reverse primers for TCR Jbeta segments was used in the multiplex PCR. Amplification of the CDR3 region of rearranged TCR beta genes was performed with a multiplex PCR assay on genomic DNA. The amplified TCR beta libraries were sequenced on the Illumina HiSeq System as 87-base-pair reads. As for the original processing: A later analysis tallied 75 million to 85 million unique TCR beta chains across the 700 or so repertoires, and some 10 million of those chains were shared by two or more donors. Raw reads were error-corrected and collapsed into unique sequences by a nearest-neighbor algorithm in which closely related sequences were merged to remove PCR and sequencing errors. V, D and J gene segments were assigned by aligning CDR3 sequences to IMGT reference sequences. For a sequence to be retained, at least a six-nucleotide match to both a V gene segment and a J gene segment was required. A rearrangement counted as productive if the CDR3 had no stop codons and remained in frame with V and J, and every other rearrangement counted as non-productive. Following IMGT convention, CDR3 was defined as the stretch from the second conserved V-encoded cysteine up to the conserved J-encoded phenylalanine. The earlier analysis of 500 to 650 of the donors excluded any sequence lacking an unambiguous match to a single V gene segment. In an earlier analysis of around 590 of the donors, a V segment was called functional when productive rearrangements were above 56.7%, and segregating when the standard deviation between donors exceeded 5%. A statistical classification framework was built to diagnose cytomegalovirus status from the catalog of TCR beta chain sequences. In a later analysis, TCR nucleotide sequences were compared against IMGT/GENE-DB human TR gene sequences so that V and J genes could be assigned. In a later analysis, CDR3 sequences and most-parsimonious VDJ recombination scenarios were assigned using the TCRdist pipeline. In a later analysis, every TCR beta chain was defined by the combination of its CDR3 amino acid sequence and its V-gene family, and reads without a unique V-gene family were dropped. To address suspected cross-contamination and a sequencing artifact, a later analysis removed over 500 highly shared, low-generation-probability nucleotide sequences. In a later analysis, a clonal expansion index for each public chain was calculated from normalized within-repertoire ranks of inferred template counts. In a later analysis, generation probabilities were computed with a VDJ recombination model fitted to out-of-frame rearrangements, and the resulting probabilities were checked against IGoR. Hypergeometric tests were used in a later analysis to score TCR-TCR, TCR-HLA and TCR-CMV co-occurrence, with a repertoire-size bias correction applied to the TCR pairs. To estimate false discovery rates, a later analysis permuted the HLA or CMV assignments 20 times. In a later analysis, co-occurring TCRs were grouped using DBSCAN, and TCRdist sequence similarity was added for clustering within HLA-allele-positive subsets. For co-occurrence clustering, repertoires with fewer than 30,000 or more than 120,000 public chains were excluded, along with roughly 5 repertoires with anomalous nucleotide sharing. TCRdb's version of the immuneACCESS table is confined to in-frame rearrangements and falls short of the full clone set. An unresolved V gene accounts for under half of the shortfall where checked; the remainder is of unknown origin. The V and J calls and clone size come from that table; D and trimming were worked out from the DNA. For this sample the table gives 150,000 to 190,000 clones, of which about 68% were detected only once. Together, the top ten hold over 1.2% of the sample.

The cohort consisted of more than 650 healthy bone marrow donors. All cohort members were sampled while nominally healthy, although unrecorded immune exposures were likely present. The donor tested CMV seronegative and was one of the 352 seronegative cohort members. A peripheral blood sample was provided by each donor, and peripheral blood mononuclear cells were used for TCR beta sequencing. Genomic DNA extraction from the blood cell samples was performed with the Qiagen DNeasy Blood Extraction Kit. Of note for this clone: Its antigen specificity is not known. Per-nucleotide qualities are absent, and no much larger clonotype sits a single base away.

Trimming leaves V shorter by 4 bases and J shorter by 6 bases, with the junction holding 13 bases beyond the gene matches. The CDR3 starts with the cysteine, ends with the phenylalanine, and has 16 residues. CDR3 DNA only is kept here, 48 bases in frame from base 1. Per the germline V gene, MNHEY is the CDR1 and SVGAGI is the CDR2. Recombination connected TRBV6-5 to TRBJ2-3; TRBD2 lines up with 7 middle nucleotides. Sequenced input: PBMCs. This clonotype was obtained from a man younger than 35 in good health and CMV-seronegative. The encoded CDR3 is CASSSLTSLGWDTQYF. The sequenced DNA: TGTGCCAGCAGTTCCCTGACTAGCCTCGGCTGGGATACGCAGTATTTT.